Below, 16 T cell receptor beta chains from the same sample are listed, as sequenced in a study of naive and memory T cell subsets. Both TRBC1 and TRBC2 were covered by a beta constant-region primer of two equimolar oligonucleotides. The ligated cDNA underwent four PCR rounds using SP2 and nested alpha and beta constant-region primers. TCRdb reprocessed the UMI-ligation and nested PCR reads via MiXCR and lists one record per CDR3 protein. The sample has 95,000 to 150,000 distinct CDR3 sequences; 36% are singletons. What was sequenced was central memory CD4+ T cells from blood. Receptor source: a human donor in good health.

This rearrangement joins TRBV4-2 to TRBJ2-3; possible D gene TRBD2, 5 bases. V lost 7 bases and J 0 bases, leaving 11 bases between the germline ends. This CDR3 region has 14 residues. Germline V gene sequence: CDR1 LGHNA, CDR2 YNFKEQ. CDR3 DNA: TGTGCCAGCAAGGCGGGTGTTAGCACAGATACGCAGTATTTT. Translation gives CASKAGVSTDTQYF.

The J gene is TRBJ2-1, the V gene TRBV28; 8 nucleotides align to TRBD2. Trimming took 10 bases from V and 9 from J; bases not matched to a gene: 11. The germline CDR1 and CDR2 sequences are MDHEN and SYDVKM. The length of the CDR3 is 13 residues. The CDR3 DNA sequence: TGTGCCACCTCCCGGGTAGCGGGGACTGAGCAGTTCTTC. Translating it yields CATSRVAGTEQFF.

V gene TRBV12-3 or TRBV12-4 combines with J gene TRBJ2-5; D possibly corresponds to TRBD1 (5 bases). The CDR3 is made up of 17 amino acids. Trimming pared 1 base from V and 4 bases from J, leaving 19 bases between. This CDR3 reads CASSLGQGRKGLETQYF. CDR3 coding DNA: TGTGCCAGCAGTTTAGGGCAGGGAAGAAAGGGGCTAGAGACCCAGTACTTC.

The chain carries TRBV20-1 and TRBJ1-4; D not resolved. CDR1 and CDR2 from the germline V gene are DFQATT and SNEGSKA (reference sequence). This CDR3 contains 14 residues. With 6 bases removed from V and 0 bases from J, the gap between germline ends came to 11 bases. CDR3 protein: CSAPRLATNEKLFF. The CDR3 region has the DNA TGCAGTGCCCCGAGGCTTGCAACTAATGAAAAACTGTTTTTT.

This chain uses TRBV19 with TRBJ2-2; 14 bases match TRBD2. Germline loops: CDR1 LNHDA, CDR2 SQIVND (reference sequence). The CDR3 loop spans 17 amino acids. V lost 6 bases to trimming and J lost 5 bases; unmatched junction nucleotides: 8. Here the CDR3 DNA reads TGTGCCAGTAGCAGGGGGACTAGCGGGAGTCGGACCGGGGAGCTGTTTTTT. Protein: CASSRGTSGSRTGELFF.

The rearrangement joins TRBV7-9 to TRBJ2-4, with 8 positions matching TRBD2. The CDR3 length is 18 residues. Germline loops: CDR1 SEHNR, CDR2 FQNEAQ (reference sequence). With 4 bases clipped from V and 1 base from J, the junction kept 12 bases outside the gene matches. DNA for the CDR3: TGTGCCAGCAGCTCTACTCTACTAGCGGTAGCTGCCAAAAACATTCAGTACTTC. Its protein product is CASSSTLLAVAAKNIQYF.

This clonotype was counted a few times. V and J are TRBV18 and TRBJ2-4, with 7 bases identical to TRBD1. Looked up from germline, CDR1 is KGHSH and CDR2 is LQKENI. With 0 bases clipped from V and 3 bases from J, the junction kept 5 bases outside the gene matches. The CDR3 contains 16 residues. In DNA form, the CDR3 reads TGTGCCAGCTCACCACCTCGAGGGACAGTCAAAAACATTCAGTACTTC. This gives the protein CASSPPRGTVKNIQYF. Full variable domain (rest looked up from reference TRBV18 and TRBJ2-4): NAGVMQNPRHLVRRRGQEARLRCSPMKGHSHVYWYRQLPEEGLKFMVYLQKENIIDESGMPKERFSAEFPKEGPSILRIQQVVRGDSAAYFCASSPPRGTVKNIQYFGAGTRLSVL.

This sequence joins TRBV27 and TRBJ1-2; D not certain. There are 17 residues in the CDR3. Germline V gene lookup returns CDR1 MNHEY and CDR2 SMNVEV (reference sequence). V was cut by 0 bases and J by 0 bases, with 14 bases left in between. Here the CDR3 DNA reads TGTGCCAGCAGTTTATCCACCGCGGTCTCAGCTAACTATGGCTACACCTTC. This translates into CASSLSTAVSANYGYTF.

This rearrangement joins TRBV19 to TRBJ2-1; TRBD2 aligns across 9 bases. CDR1 and CDR2 (germline): LNHDA, SQIVND (reference sequence). CDR3 size: 18 residues. V lost 2 bases, J lost 6 bases, and 14 bases stayed unmatched. CDR3 sequence reads: CASSIWGTSRRVGNEQFF. The CDR3 DNA reads TGTGCCAGTAGTATATGGGGGACTAGCCGGAGAGTCGGCAATGAGCAGTTCTTC.

V gene TRBV9 combines with J gene TRBJ2-7; 9 bases are shared with TRBD1. Germline CDR1 and CDR2: SGDLS and YYNGEE. The CDR3 spans 16 residues. With 4 bases clipped from V and 1 base from J, the junction kept 9 bases outside the gene matches. The CDR3 sequence: CASSQGWGQGSYEQYF. The CDR3 region has the DNA TGTGCCAGCAGCCAAGGTTGGGGACAGGGTTCCTACGAGCAGTACTTC. The full variable domain, rest sourced from reference TRBV9 and TRBJ2-7, is DSGVTQTPKHLITATGQRVTLRCSPRSGDLSVYWYQQSLDQGLQFLIQYYNGEERAKGNILERFSAQQFPDLHSELNLSSLELGDSALYFCASSQGWGQGSYEQYFGPGTRLTVT.

The chain recombines TRBV10-3 with TRBJ1-4, with 7 bases that match TRBD1. V lost 5 bases, J lost 6 bases, and 12 bases stayed unmatched. Germline V gene data show CDR1 as ENHRY and CDR2 as SYGVKD. CDR3 length equals 16 residues. The CDR3 nucleotides read TGTGCCATCAGTACGGGCGTGGACAGGAATTATGAAAAACTGTTTTTT. This encodes CAISTGVDRNYEKLFF.

This clonotype was seen a few times. The chain is built from TRBV10-1 and TRBJ2-3, with D possibly matching TRBD2 (6 bases). Trimming pared 5 bases from V and 5 bases from J, leaving 14 bases between. This CDR3 comprises 14 residues. CDR1 is WNHNN and CDR2 is SYGVQD in the germline V gene (reference sequence). The CDR3 bases are TGCGCCAGCAGTAAAGAAATTAGCGGAGATACGCAGTATTTT. This translates into CASSKEISGDTQYF.

The chain is built from TRBV7-8 and TRBJ1-1; the match to TRBD1 covers 9 bases. V gave up 5 bases and J gave up 3 bases; unmatched junction bases: 4. This CDR3 has 14 residues. From germline, CDR1 is SGHVS and CDR2 FQNEAQ. For the CDR3, the DNA is TGTGCCAGCAGCGCCCGGGACAGGGACACTGAAGCTTTCTTT. It codes for CASSARDRDTEAFF.

The genes are TRBV20-1 and TRBJ1-1; D not resolved. The germline V gene encodes CDR1 DFQATT and CDR2 SNEGSKA (reference sequence). V gave up 6 bases and J gave up 8 bases, with 16 bases separating them. The CDR3 length is 12 residues. DNA for the CDR3: TGCAGTGCCCCTGGCGCGTCCAACGAAGCTTTCTTT. Translation: CSAPGASNEAFF.

This rearrangement joins TRBV6-5 to TRBJ1-6; D is undetermined. The CDR3 has 15 residues. V was pared by 0 bases and J by 9 bases, with 12 bases between. CDR1 is MNHEY, CDR2 SVGAGI, per germline. CDR3 bases: TGTGCCAGCAGTTACTCCAGATTTGCTAGTTCACCCCTCCACTTT. Translation: CASSYSRFASSPLHF.

The sample holds a few counts of this clonotype. V gene TRBV6-2 or TRBV6-3 combines with J gene TRBJ1-1; possible D gene TRBD1, 5 bases. Germline CDR1 and CDR2: MNHEY and SVGEGT. The CDR3 covers 13 residues. Trimming left V 10 bases short and J 4 bases short, with 16 bases between. CDR3 DNA sequence: TGTGCCACTAAGCTGGCCGGGGGCACTGAAGCTTTCTTT. Translating gives CATKLAGGTEAFF.